What follows is one T cell receptor (beta chain) and its context. Its target is not known. Trimming at V came to 3 bases and at J to 1 base, leaving 3 bases not matched to a gene. Germline loops: CDR1 SGDLS, CDR2 YYNGEE. This CDR3 spans 15 amino acids. The repertoire was sequenced with immunoSEQ multiplex PCR; TCRdb's copy has only in-frame clones and lacks some. The profile shows tens of thousands of clones, around 81% of them singletons. This sample is part of a study of OX40 agonist ivuxolimab in advanced cancers. At the level of the study: Antecedent anti-PD-1, anti-PD-L1 or anti-CTLA-4 therapy was permissible, with roughly 40% having received some. Study-wide results and caveats: More expanded clones were seen, on average, in CD8+ T cells than in CD4+. Antigen targets of the expanded peripheral T cells went undetermined.

Exclusion applied to patients with autoimmune disease history or systemic immunosuppression. The sequence came from an adult with an advanced solid tumor such as melanoma, head and neck, liver or kidney cancer. The chain couples TRBV9 to TRBJ2-1; 8 bases line up with TRBD2. Sequencing was performed on CD4+ or CD8+ T cells sorted from blood, taken in a trial of the OX40 agonist ivuxolimab. The CDR3 spells CASSGAGESYNEQFF. Here the CDR3 DNA reads TGTGCCAGCAGCGGAGCGGGAGAGTCCTACAATGAGCAGTTCTTC.